The TCR beta chain under discussion was sequenced for a study of blood T cell repertoires in COVID-19 (dated by TCRdb to 2019 to 2021). With respect to the entire study: Samples covering the acute and convalescent phases of COVID-19 were provided by collaborators in the United States, Italy and Spain. The prospective study material was composed of cDNA or gDNA derived from T cells, B-cell-depleted T cells, or PBMCs. The dataset comprised deeply sampled blood TCRbeta repertoires from subjects exposed to, actively infected with, or recovered from COVID-19. The repertoires were released in a freely available public database meant as a resource for research on the immune response to SARS-CoV-2. The samples were drawn from the first 160 participants of the ongoing ImmuneRACE study and from 1,254 subjects provided by 6 global collaborators. The sample metadata nearly always contained a de-identified subject ID, COVID-19 status, age in years and sex. HLA class I and class II types, where available, came from metadata supplied by the sample provider rather than from assay-based typing. The full study reports these points: The amount of clinical and demographic metadata varied by source and participant and was provided uncurated.

The immunoSEQ Assay, a bias-controlled multiplex PCR, was used to amplify TCRbeta CDR3 regions from genomic DNA. The authors' pipeline ran thus. The number of nucleated cells in each sample was estimated from the amplification of reference gene primers within the assay. To quantify the absolute abundance of each unique TCRbeta CDR3 rearrangement, sequence reads were collapsed and filtered. For each sample, productive Simpson clonality was calculated as the square root of Simpson's diversity index across productive rearrangements. The clones in this table, taken by TCRdb from immuneACCESS, are in-frame only. Not every clone is retained; where verified, under half of the shortfall comes from an unresolved V gene, and the cause of the rest is unknown. V and J calls and clone size are as listed in that table; D and trimming were resolved from the DNA. Counted in this sample were about 440,000 clones; nearly 90% of them appeared once. The ten largest make up about 2% of the sample.

In the prospective study, participants were 18 to 89 years old, resided in fewer than 25 geographic areas of the United States, and were enrolled through a virtual design. In the prospective study, cohorts were assigned on the basis of participant-reported clinical history obtained from a screening survey and a study questionnaire. Each participant in the prospective study had whole blood, serum and a nasopharyngeal or oropharyngeal swab collected by mobile phlebotomists. Additional blood draws and questionnaires over an approximately 2-month period could optionally be provided by prospective study participants. Before DNA extraction, blood samples from the prospective study were shipped at room temperature or frozen. Remarks on this clone: What this receptor recognizes is not known. No base-level quality is on record; no much larger clone is a single base apart.

Source material: PBMCs or T cells enriched from blood (not recorded which). The TCR sequence derives from a young woman with acute COVID-19.

The nucleotide sequence reads as follows: TGTGCCAGCAGCTCGACACGCGATCAGCCCCAGCATTTT. It codes for CASSSTRDQPQHF. The chain was built from TRBV7-9 and TRBJ1-5; the D gene assignment is ambiguous. Including the terminal cysteine and phenylalanine, the CDR3 comprises 13 residues. Only CDR3 DNA is held: 39 bases, read in frame from base 1. The germline V gene (reference sequence) supplies CDR1 SEHNR and CDR2 FQNEAQ. Relative to germline, V is 4 bases shorter and J is 5 bases shorter, with 9 bases between their ends.